This is a list of T cell receptor beta chains from one sample in a study of low-dose radiotherapy and immunotherapy resistance in tumors. Each CDR3 protein gets one entry after TCRdb re-called the reads with MiXCR. Of about 50,000 distinct CDR3 sequences detected, 12% appear once; the ten largest clones hold roughly 6.4%. Sequencing was performed on PBMCs, taken before treatment. These receptors all stem from a female donor with ovarian cancer. CDR3s include the opening cysteine and the closing phenylalanine or tryptophan. Each record gives: clone size, J gene, CDR3 length, V gene, D gene, CDR3 protein, CDR3 DNA. D genes are given only for firm matches. The size field is filled for only some rows; it gives once, few, many or a size class.

many,TRBJ2-1,13,TRBV5-1,-,CASSSTLIHEQFF,TGCGCCAGCAGTTCAACTTTAATCCATGAGCAGTTCTTC
many,TRBJ2-2,15,TRBV4-1,-,CASSQVSSNTGELFF,TGCGCCAGCAGCCAAGTGTCTTCGAACACCGGGGAGCTGTTTTTT
many,TRBJ1-5,14,TRBV12-3/TRBV12-4,-,CASSLVGGAQPQHF,TGTGCCAGCAGTTTAGTAGGGGGGGCACAGCCCCAGCATTTT
many,TRBJ2-3,11,TRBV2,-,CASTPLDTQYF,TGTGCCAGCACTCCCCTGGATACGCAGTATTTT
many,TRBJ2-2,17,TRBV2,-,CASSEDPGGGQTGELFF,TGTGCCAGCAGTGAAGATCCTGGAGGCGGTCAAACCGGGGAGCTGTTTTTT
many,TRBJ2-1,13,TRBV7-3,-,CASSRGDYNEQFF,TGTGCCAGCAGCAGGGGAGACTACAATGAGCAGTTCTTC
many,TRBJ2-5,15,TRBV28,TRBD2,CASSKGGGLGETQYF,TGTGCCAGCAGTAAAGGCGGGGGTCTGGGGGAGACCCAGTACTTC
few,TRBJ2-1,13,TRBV20-1,TRBD2,CSAHGLAINEQFF,TGCAGTGCCCACGGACTAGCGATCAATGAGCAGTTCTTC
many,TRBJ2-7,17,TRBV5-1,TRBD1,CASSTAPATGANNEQYF,TGCGCCAGCAGCACCGCACCCGCCACAGGGGCGAATAACGAGCAGTACTTC
many,TRBJ2-5,12,TRBV20-1,TRBD2,CSALAGGETQYF,TGCAGTGCTCTTGCGGGGGGCGAGACCCAGTACTTC
many,TRBJ2-1,12,TRBV28,-,CASSLFYNEQFF,TGTGCCAGCAGTTTATTCTACAATGAGCAGTTCTTC
many,TRBJ1-6,13,TRBV20-1,TRBD1,CSARTGVNSPLHF,TGCAGTGCTAGAACAGGGGTTAATTCACCCCTCCACTTT
many,TRBJ2-1,11,TRBV7-2,-,CASSNNLEQFF,TGTGCCAGCAGCAACAATCTTGAGCAGTTCTTC
-,TRBJ2-4,16,TRBV28,-,CASSNTGGLAKNIQYF,TGTGCCAGCAGTAACACCGGGGGCCTAGCCAAAAACATTCAGTACTTC
many,TRBJ1-5,15,TRBV5-1,-,CASSLGPESNQPQHF,TGCGCCAGCAGCTTGGGGCCAGAGAGCAATCAGCCCCAGCATTTT
many,TRBJ2-1,15,TRBV18,-,CASSPARTAYNEQFF,TGTGCCAGCTCACCAGCCAGGACAGCCTACAATGAGCAGTTCTTC
many,TRBJ2-1,14,TRBV27,TRBD2,CASRRSGGASEQFF,TGTGCCAGCAGGCGGAGCGGGGGGGCCAGTGAGCAGTTCTTC
many,TRBJ2-1,15,TRBV20-1,-,CSLGRSGGHYNEQFF,TGCAGCCTGGGTCGATCGGGGGGCCACTACAATGAGCAGTTCTTC
many,TRBJ2-3,15,TRBV2,-,CASSASRGYTDTQYF,TGTGCCAGCAGCGCCTCTCGCGGGTACACAGATACGCAGTATTTT
many,TRBJ2-5,13,TRBV19,TRBD1,CASRQGRVETQYF,TGTGCCAGCCGACAGGGGCGGGTAGAGACCCAGTACTTC
many,TRBJ2-5,14,TRBV4-1,-,CASSQDSRQETQYF,TGCGCCAGCAGCCAAGATTCCAGACAAGAGACCCAGTACTTC
many,TRBJ2-1,14,TRBV10-3,-,CAISESPQYNEQFF,TGTGCCATCAGTGAGTCGCCCCAGTACAATGAGCAGTTCTTC
many,TRBJ1-2,14,TRBV7-9,-,CASRQDMANYGYTF,TGTGCCAGCAGACAAGACATGGCCAACTATGGCTACACCTTC
many,TRBJ2-1,15,TRBV5-1,TRBD2,CASSFLAGGGGEQFF,TGCGCCAGCAGCTTTCTAGCGGGGGGGGGTGGTGAGCAGTTCTTC
many,TRBJ2-2,15,TRBV6-1,-,CASSTRRANTGELFF,TGTGCCAGCAGTACACGCAGGGCGAACACCGGGGAGCTGTTTTTT
many,TRBJ1-1,15,TRBV3-1,-,CASSQAQGGNTEAFF,TGTGCCAGCAGCCAAGCACAGGGAGGGAACACTGAAGCTTTCTTT
many,TRBJ2-7,13,TRBV19,TRBD2,CASSILAGNEQYF,TGTGCCAGTAGTATACTAGCGGGAAACGAGCAGTACTTC
many,TRBJ2-7,13,TRBV27,-,CASSFLVPYEQYF,TGTGCCAGCAGTTTTTTGGTCCCCTACGAGCAGTACTTC
medium-sized,TRBJ2-5,15,TRBV5-4,-,CASSWTRASQETQYF,TGTGCCAGCAGCTGGACCAGGGCTAGCCAAGAGACCCAGTACTTC
few,TRBJ2-7,15,TRBV30,TRBD2,CAWSPRGGLTYEQYF,TGTGCCTGGAGTCCGCGGGGGGGCCTGACCTACGAGCAGTACTTC
many,TRBJ2-7,15,TRBV6-4,TRBD1,CASSPGQGLSYEQYF,TGTGCCAGCAGCCCCGGACAGGGCCTCTCCTACGAGCAGTACTTC
-,TRBJ1-5,15,TRBV20-1,-,CSARGPGTGNQPQHF,TGCAGTGCTAGGGGGCCCGGTACAGGCAATCAGCCCCAGCATTTT
-,TRBJ2-7,15,TRBV20-1,TRBD2,CSARDWVAGGREQYF,TGCAGTGCTAGAGACTGGGTAGCGGGAGGGCGCGAGCAGTACTTC
many,TRBJ2-7,14,TRBV25-1,-,CASSVPGERNEQYF,TGTGCCAGCAGTGTTCCGGGAGAACGTAACGAGCAGTACTTC
few,TRBJ1-2,13,TRBV9,TRBD1,CASSVRQGAGYTF,TGTGCCAGCAGCGTGAGACAGGGGGCTGGCTACACCTTC
many,TRBJ1-3,12,TRBV7-2,-,CASSLYQGSPAF,TGTGCCAGCAGCTTGTACCAGGGCTCCCCCGCTTTT
many,TRBJ2-7,16,TRBV5-1,TRBD2,CASSFNQLAGGREQYF,TGCGCCAGCAGTTTCAACCAGCTAGCGGGGGGGCGCGAGCAGTACTTC
many,TRBJ2-5,15,TRBV9,TRBD2,CASSTVTGGQETQYF,TGTGCCAGCAGCACCGTAACGGGGGGCCAAGAGACCCAGTACTTC
-,TRBJ2-1,12,TRBV30,-,CAWSGTYNEQFF,TGTGCCTGGAGCGGGACCTACAATGAGCAGTTCTTC
many,TRBJ1-2,14,TRBV19,-,CASREEVYGYGYTF,TGTGCCAGTAGAGAGGAGGTCTACGGCTATGGCTACACCTTC
many,TRBJ2-6,14,TRBV27,-,CATGEYSGANVLTF,TGTGCCACAGGGGAGTACTCTGGGGCCAACGTCCTGACTTTC
-,TRBJ2-3,12,TRBV5-6,TRBD1,CASSRQGNTQYF,TGTGCCAGCAGTCGACAGGGAAATACGCAGTATTTT
many,TRBJ2-1,13,TRBV5-1,TRBD1,CASSTGQYNEQFF,TGCGCCAGCAGCACGGGACAGTACAATGAGCAGTTCTTC
many,TRBJ2-3,15,TRBV12-3/TRBV12-4,TRBD1,CASSFSRGRTDTQYF,TGTGCCAGCAGTTTCAGCAGGGGGCGCACAGATACGCAGTATTTT
many,TRBJ2-2,16,TRBV6-2/TRBV6-3,-,CASTPRTNTNTGELFF,TGTGCCAGCACCCCGAGGACCAATACGAACACCGGGGAGCTGTTTTTT
-,TRBJ2-1,11,TRBV6-6,-,CASSYQNEQFF,TGTGCCAGCAGTTACCAGAATGAGCAGTTCTTC
many,TRBJ2-2,17,TRBV7-9,-,CASSRTTGSRGTGELFF,TGTGCCAGCAGCAGGACCACAGGGTCCCGGGGCACCGGGGAGCTGTTTTTT
many,TRBJ2-1,15,TRBV12-3/TRBV12-4,-,CASSAGRGIYNEQFF,TGTGCCAGCAGCGCGGGCCGAGGGATTTACAATGAGCAGTTCTTC
many,TRBJ2-3,17,TRBV13,TRBD2,CASSLVTGTSGTDTQYF,TGTGCCAGCAGCTTAGTAACCGGGACTAGCGGCACAGATACGCAGTATTTT
many,TRBJ1-4,15,TRBV15,-,CATSRDVDEGLKLFF,TGTGCCACCAGCAGAGATGTAGACGAGGGATTGAAACTGTTTTTT
many,TRBJ2-5,13,TRBV12-3/TRBV12-4,-,CASSFRPQETQYF,TGTGCCAGCAGCTTTCGGCCCCAAGAGACCCAGTACTTC
many,TRBJ2-1,13,TRBV28,-,CASSRDSYNEQFF,TGTGCCAGCAGTCGTGACAGCTACAATGAGCAGTTCTTC
many,TRBJ2-5,14,TRBV19,-,CASSLGGNQETQYF,TGTGCCAGTAGCCTAGGGGGGAACCAAGAGACCCAGTACTTC
many,TRBJ1-4,15,TRBV12-3/TRBV12-4,-,CASSLGSSGNEKLFF,TGTGCCAGCAGTTTAGGGTCAAGCGGCAATGAAAAACTGTTTTTT
many,TRBJ2-7,13,TRBV28,-,CASRHPSSYEQYF,TGTGCCAGCAGACATCCCAGCTCCTACGAGCAGTACTTC